The present T cell receptor beta chain was sequenced within a study of blood T cell repertoires in COVID-19. Overall study: Spain, Italy and the United States supplied samples that represented acute and convalescent COVID-19. Sources were T cells, B-cell-depleted T cells, or PBMCs; the material itself was cDNA or gDNA.

The authors' processing: Reference gene primer amplification gave estimated nucleated cell counts. The table came from immunoSEQ multiplex PCR; TCRdb's copy has only in-frame clones and leaves some out. For V, J and clone size, that table is used; D and trimming come from the DNA. The data hold some 130,000 clones, with about 91% observed a single time. V was shortened by 6 bases and J by 1 base, with 12 bases between the two germline ends. Germline assignment: CDR1 LNHDA and CDR2 SQIVND (reference sequence). The CDR3 has 14 amino acids. In this sample, this clone turned up once. Sequenced input: peripheral blood. This chain connects TRBV19 to TRBJ1-1; D is perhaps TRBD1 (5 bases). The origin of this receptor is a man in his forties or fifties with acute or convalescent COVID-19. The CDR3 sequence is CASRFNGGNTEAFF. The CDR3 DNA follows: TGTGCCAGTAGATTTAACGGGGGGAACACTGAAGCTTTCTTT.